Shown below are 8 T cell receptor beta chains from a single sample sequenced in a study of blood T cells in healthy people across ages. A second PCR of about 7 to 11 cycles used a sample-barcoded 5' primer and a J-beta primer mix. TCRdb itself ran the 5' RACE reads through MiXCR, one entry per CDR3 protein. The sample has 1,800,000 or so distinct CDR3 sequences; about 39% are singletons. Sequencing was carried out using blood. These TCRs come from a human donor in good health.

The chain has TRBV7-2 and TRBJ2-7; D gene ambiguous. The ends were cut back, 2 bases at V and 0 bases at J, with 11 bases in the middle. This CDR3 has 15 residues. The germline V gene encodes CDR1 SGHTA and CDR2 FQGNSA. For the CDR3, the DNA is TGTGCCAGCAGCTTAAGACTCTACAGCTCCTACGAGCAGTACTTC. Translated, it gives CASSLRLYSSYEQYF.

This clonotype came up a few times. This chain uses TRBV7-8 with TRBJ2-1; 8 bases line up with TRBD2. J was trimmed by 0 bases and V by 2 bases; bases with no gene match: 6. CDR3 size: 17 residues. Germline V lookup: CDR1 SGHVS, CDR2 FQNEAQ. CDR3 coding DNA: TGTGCCAGCAGCTTACTTGCTAGCGGGTTCTCCTACAATGAGCAGTTCTTC. This codes for CASSLLASGFSYNEQFF.

The V and J genes are TRBV29-1 and TRBJ1-1; D call uncertain. Per the germline V gene, CDR1 is SQVTM and CDR2 is ANQGSEA. This CDR3 spans 13 amino acids. Trimming took 4 bases from V and 11 from J, leaving 20 bases between them. The CDR3 DNA follows: TGCAGCGTTGGATATGACCGGGGAGGTTTGGCTTTCTTT. This codes for CSVGYDRGGLAFF.

J is TRBJ2-5 and V is TRBV7-2, with no clear D. CDR1 is SGHTA, CDR2 FQGNSA, per germline. This CDR3 has 12 residues. Between the trimmed V and J ends, which lost 4 bases and 5 bases, there was a span of 8 bases. CDR3 in DNA: TGTGCCAGCAGCTCTATCGCCGAGACCCAGTACTTC. This encodes CASSSIAETQYF.

The V call is TRBV10-3, the J call TRBJ2-7; D possibly matches TRBD1 or TRBD2 (5 bases each). With 10 bases removed from V and 0 bases from J, the gap between germline ends came to 13 bases. Germline CDR1 is ENHRY and CDR2 is SYGVKD. This CDR3 region has 13 residues. Here the CDR3 DNA reads TGTGCCACACGGGACGGATCCTCCTACGAGCAGTACTTC. Protein product: CATRDGSSYEQYF.

A word on this clonotype: This may be a read error: a much more frequent sequence differs by one nucleotide. The chain combines TRBV7-6 with TRBJ1-1; D is perhaps TRBD1 (5 bases). Germline CDR1 reads SGHVS; CDR2 reads FNYEAQ. Trimming took 1 base from V and 6 from J, leaving 12 bases between them. The CDR3 runs 14 residues. In DNA form, the CDR3 reads TGTGCCAGCAGCTTAGGGGGGGTTAACGCTGAAGCTTTCTTT. Protein: CASSLGGVNAEAFF.

Concerning this clonotype: Possible read error: a much larger clone is one base away. The chain links TRBV7-2 to TRBJ2-4; D is possibly TRBD2 (5 bases). There are 15 residues in the CDR3. V gave up 3 bases and J gave up 13 bases, with 22 bases separating them. In germline, CDR1 is SGHTA, CDR2 FQGNSA. The CDR3 bases are TGTGCCAGCAGCTTCTCGAGGGTGGTGGGTGGTGAGCAGTACTTC. This encodes CASSFSRVVGGEQYF.

The chain joins TRBV7-2 to TRBJ2-5; D is possibly TRBD1 or TRBD2 (5 bases each). Looked up from germline, CDR1 is SGHTA and CDR2 is FQGNSA. Trimming stripped 5 bases from V and 1 base from J, with 14 bases between. The CDR3 is made up of 15 amino acids. The CDR3 coding sequence is TGTGCCAGCAGCCTCACCGGGGCCCCCCAAGAGACCCAGTACTTC. This codes for CASSLTGAPQETQYF.